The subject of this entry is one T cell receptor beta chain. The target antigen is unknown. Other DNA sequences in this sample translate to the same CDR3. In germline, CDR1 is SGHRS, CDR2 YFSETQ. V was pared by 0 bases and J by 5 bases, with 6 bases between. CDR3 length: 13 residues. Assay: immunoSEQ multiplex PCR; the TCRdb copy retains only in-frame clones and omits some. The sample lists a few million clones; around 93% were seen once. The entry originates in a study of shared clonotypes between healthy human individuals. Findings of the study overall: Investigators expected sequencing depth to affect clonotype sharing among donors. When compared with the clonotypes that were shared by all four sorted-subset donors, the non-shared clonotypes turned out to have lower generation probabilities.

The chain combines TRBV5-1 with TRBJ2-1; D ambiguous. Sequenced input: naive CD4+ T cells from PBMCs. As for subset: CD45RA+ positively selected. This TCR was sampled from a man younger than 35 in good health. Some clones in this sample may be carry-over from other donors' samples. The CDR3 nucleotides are TGCGCCAGCAGCTTGGGGCTTGACAATGAGCAGTTCTTC. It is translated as CASSLGLDNEQFF.